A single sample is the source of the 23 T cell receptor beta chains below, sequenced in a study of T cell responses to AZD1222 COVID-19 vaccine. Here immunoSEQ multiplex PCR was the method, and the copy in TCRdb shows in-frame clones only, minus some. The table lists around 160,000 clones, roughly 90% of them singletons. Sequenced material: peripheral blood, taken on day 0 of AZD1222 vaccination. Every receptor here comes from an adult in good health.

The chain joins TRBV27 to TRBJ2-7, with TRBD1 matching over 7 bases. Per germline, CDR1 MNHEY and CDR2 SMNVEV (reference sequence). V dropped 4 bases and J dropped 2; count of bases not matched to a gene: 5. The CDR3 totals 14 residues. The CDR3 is CASSSRQGAYEQYF. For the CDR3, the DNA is TGTGCCAGCAGTTCCAGACAGGGAGCCTACGAGCAGTACTTC.

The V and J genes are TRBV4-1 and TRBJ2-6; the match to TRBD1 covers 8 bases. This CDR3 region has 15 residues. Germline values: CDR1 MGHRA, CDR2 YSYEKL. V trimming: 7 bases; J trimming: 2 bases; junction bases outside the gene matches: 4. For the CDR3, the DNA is TGCGCCAGCACGCAGGGGGCGCCTGGGGCCAACGTCCTGACTTTC. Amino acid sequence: CASTQGAPGANVLTF.

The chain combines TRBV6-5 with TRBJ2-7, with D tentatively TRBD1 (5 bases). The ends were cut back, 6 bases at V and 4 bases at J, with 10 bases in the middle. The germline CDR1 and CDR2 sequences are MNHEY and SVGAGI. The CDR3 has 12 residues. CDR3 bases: TGTGCCAGCAGAAAACCAGGGTACGAGCAGTACTTC. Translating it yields CASRKPGYEQYF.

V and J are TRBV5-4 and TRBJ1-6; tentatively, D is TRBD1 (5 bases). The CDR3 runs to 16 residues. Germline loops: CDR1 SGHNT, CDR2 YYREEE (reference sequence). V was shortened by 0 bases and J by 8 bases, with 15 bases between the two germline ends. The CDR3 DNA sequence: TGTGCCAGCAGCTTGGTTGGGGCCTCTGGGGATTCACCCCTCCACTTT. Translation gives CASSLVGASGDSPLHF.

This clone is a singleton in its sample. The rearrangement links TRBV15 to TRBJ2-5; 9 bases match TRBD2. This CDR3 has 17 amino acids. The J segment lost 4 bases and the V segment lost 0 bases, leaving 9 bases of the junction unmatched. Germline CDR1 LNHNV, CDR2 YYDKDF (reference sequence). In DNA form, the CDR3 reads TGTGCCACCAGCAGAGAGTCCCGGCGGGGGGGAATAGAGACCCAGTACTTC. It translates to CATSRESRRGGIETQYF.

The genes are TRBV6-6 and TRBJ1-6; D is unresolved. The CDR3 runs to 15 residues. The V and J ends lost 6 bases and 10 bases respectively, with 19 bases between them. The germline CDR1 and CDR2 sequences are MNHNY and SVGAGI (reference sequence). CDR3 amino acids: CASRDPRRGQSPLHF. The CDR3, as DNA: TGTGCCAGCAGGGACCCCCGAAGAGGGCAATCACCCCTCCACTTT.

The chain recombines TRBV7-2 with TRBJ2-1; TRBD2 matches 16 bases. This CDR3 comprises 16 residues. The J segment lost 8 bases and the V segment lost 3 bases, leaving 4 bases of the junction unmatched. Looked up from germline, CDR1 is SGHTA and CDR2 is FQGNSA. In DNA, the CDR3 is TGTGCCAGCAGCTTGGGACTAGCGGGAGGGCTCGATGAGCAGTTCTTC. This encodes CASSLGLAGGLDEQFF.

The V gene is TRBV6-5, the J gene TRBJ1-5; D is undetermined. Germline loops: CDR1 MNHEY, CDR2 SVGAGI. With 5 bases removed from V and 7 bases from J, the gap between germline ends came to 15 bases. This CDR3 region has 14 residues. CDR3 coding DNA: TGTGCCAGCAGTCTCAGGAGGTTGGGACAGCCCCAGCATTTT. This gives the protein CASSLRRLGQPQHF.

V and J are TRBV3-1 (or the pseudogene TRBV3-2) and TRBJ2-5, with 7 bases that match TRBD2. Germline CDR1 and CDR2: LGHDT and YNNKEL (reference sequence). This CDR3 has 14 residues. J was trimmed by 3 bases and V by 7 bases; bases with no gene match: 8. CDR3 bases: TGTGCCAGCAAGGAGAATCTAGCGGAAGAGACCCAGTACTTC. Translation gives CASKENLAEETQYF.

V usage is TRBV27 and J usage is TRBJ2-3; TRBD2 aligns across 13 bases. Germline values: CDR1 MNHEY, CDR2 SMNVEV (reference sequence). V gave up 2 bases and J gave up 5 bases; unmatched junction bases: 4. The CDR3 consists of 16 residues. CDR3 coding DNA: TGTGCCAGCAGTTTAGTGACTAGCGGGAGGAAAGATACGCAGTATTTT. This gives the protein CASSLVTSGRKDTQYF.

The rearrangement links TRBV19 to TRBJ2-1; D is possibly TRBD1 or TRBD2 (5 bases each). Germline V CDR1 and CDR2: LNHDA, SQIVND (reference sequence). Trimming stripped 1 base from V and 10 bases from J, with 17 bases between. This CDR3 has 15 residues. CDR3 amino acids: CASSIGGRPRVEQFF. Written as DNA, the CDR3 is TGTGCCAGTAGTATAGGGGGACGGCCCCGGGTGGAGCAGTTCTTC.

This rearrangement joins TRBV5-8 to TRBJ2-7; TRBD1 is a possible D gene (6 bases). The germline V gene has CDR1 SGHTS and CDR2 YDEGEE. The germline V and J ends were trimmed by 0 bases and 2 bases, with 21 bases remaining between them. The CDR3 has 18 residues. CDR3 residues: CASSLERGTGMVPYEQYF. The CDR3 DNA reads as TGTGCCAGCAGCTTGGAAAGGGGAACAGGGATGGTACCCTACGAGCAGTACTTC.

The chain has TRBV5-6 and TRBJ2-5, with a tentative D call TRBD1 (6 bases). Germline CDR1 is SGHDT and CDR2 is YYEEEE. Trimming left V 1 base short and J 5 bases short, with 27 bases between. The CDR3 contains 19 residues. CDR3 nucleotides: TGTGCCAGCAGCTTGCTATTCTCGAGTGGCGCAGGGGACCGCGAGACCCAGTACTTC. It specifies CASSLLFSSGAGDRETQYF.

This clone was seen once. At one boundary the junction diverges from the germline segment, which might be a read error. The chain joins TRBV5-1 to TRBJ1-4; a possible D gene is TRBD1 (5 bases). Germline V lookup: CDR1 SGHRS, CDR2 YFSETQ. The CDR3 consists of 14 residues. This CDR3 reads CASSFITGNGKLFF. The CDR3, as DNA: TGCGCCAGCAGCTTCATTACAGGTAATGGAAAACTGTTTTTT. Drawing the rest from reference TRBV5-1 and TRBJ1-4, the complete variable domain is KAGVTQTPRYLIKTRGQQVTLSCSPISGHRSVSWYQQTPGQGLQFLFEYFSETQRNKGNFPGRFSGRQFSNSRSEMNVSTLELGDSALYLCASSFITGNGKLFFGSGTQLSVL.

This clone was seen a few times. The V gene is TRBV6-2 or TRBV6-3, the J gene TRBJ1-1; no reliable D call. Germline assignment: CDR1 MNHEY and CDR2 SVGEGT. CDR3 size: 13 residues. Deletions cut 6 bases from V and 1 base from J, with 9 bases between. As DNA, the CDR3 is TGTGCCAGCAGCCAAGCTGAGAACACTGAAGCTTTCTTT. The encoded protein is CASSQAENTEAFF.

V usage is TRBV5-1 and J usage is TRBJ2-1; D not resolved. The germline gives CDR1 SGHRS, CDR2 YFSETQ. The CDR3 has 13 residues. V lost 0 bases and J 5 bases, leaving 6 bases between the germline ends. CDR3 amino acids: CASSLALDNEQFF. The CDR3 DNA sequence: TGCGCCAGCAGCTTGGCGCTCGACAATGAGCAGTTCTTC.

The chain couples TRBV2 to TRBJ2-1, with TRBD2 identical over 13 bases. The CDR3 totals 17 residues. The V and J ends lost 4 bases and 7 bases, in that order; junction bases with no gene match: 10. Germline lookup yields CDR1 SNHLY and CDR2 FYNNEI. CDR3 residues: CASSGVTSGRANNEQFF. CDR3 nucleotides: TGTGCCAGCAGTGGCGTAACTAGCGGGAGGGCCAATAATGAGCAGTTCTTC.

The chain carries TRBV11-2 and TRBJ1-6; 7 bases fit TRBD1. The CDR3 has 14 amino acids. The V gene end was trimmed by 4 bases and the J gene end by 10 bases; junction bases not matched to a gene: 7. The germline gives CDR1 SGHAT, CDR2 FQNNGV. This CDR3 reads CASSSSGGHSPLHF. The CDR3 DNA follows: TGTGCCAGCAGCTCCTCAGGGGGGCACTCACCCCTCCACTTT.

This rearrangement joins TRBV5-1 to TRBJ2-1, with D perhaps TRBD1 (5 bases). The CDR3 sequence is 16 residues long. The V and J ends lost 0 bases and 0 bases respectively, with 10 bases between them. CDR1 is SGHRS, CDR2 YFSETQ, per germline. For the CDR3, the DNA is TGCGCCAGCAGCTTGGGACAGCGACCCTCCTACAATGAGCAGTTCTTC. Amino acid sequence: CASSLGQRPSYNEQFF.

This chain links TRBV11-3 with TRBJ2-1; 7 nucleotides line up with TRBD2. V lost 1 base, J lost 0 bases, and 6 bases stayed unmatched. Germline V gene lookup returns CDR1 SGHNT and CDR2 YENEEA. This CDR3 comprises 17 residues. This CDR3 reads CASSLVRGGSSYNEQFF. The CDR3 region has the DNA TGTGCCAGCAGCTTAGTACGGGGCGGGAGCTCCTACAATGAGCAGTTCTTC.

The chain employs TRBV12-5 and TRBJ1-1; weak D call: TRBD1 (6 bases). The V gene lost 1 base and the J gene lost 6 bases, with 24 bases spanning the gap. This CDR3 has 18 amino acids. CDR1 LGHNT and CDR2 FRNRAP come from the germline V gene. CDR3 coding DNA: TGTGCTAGTGGTTTGGGACTCTATCGACGGACGGGGGCCCCTGAAGCTTTCTTT. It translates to CASGLGLYRRTGAPEAFF.

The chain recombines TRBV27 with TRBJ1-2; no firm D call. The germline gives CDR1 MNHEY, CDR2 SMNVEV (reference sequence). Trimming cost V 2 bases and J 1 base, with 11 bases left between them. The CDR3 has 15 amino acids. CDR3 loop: CASSLTGRGNYGYTF. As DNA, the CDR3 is TGTGCCAGCAGTTTAACGGGCCGGGGTAACTATGGCTACACCTTC.

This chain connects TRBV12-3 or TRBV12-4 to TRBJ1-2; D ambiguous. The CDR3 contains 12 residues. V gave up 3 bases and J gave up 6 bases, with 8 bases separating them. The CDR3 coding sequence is TGTGCCAGCAGTTTCGCGTTAAATGGCTACACCTTC. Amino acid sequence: CASSFALNGYTF.